The 8 T cell receptor beta chains below come from one sample, sequenced in a study of blood T cell repertoires in COVID-19. The protocol was immunoSEQ multiplex PCR, while the TCRdb copy is restricted to in-frame clones and leaves out a portion. The table records around 71,000 clones, over 60% of them present only once. Sequenced: peripheral blood. The origin of the receptors is a woman over 75 with active or convalescent COVID-19.

This chain joins TRBV9 and TRBJ1-1, with D perhaps matching TRBD1 (6 bases). Germline V gene data show CDR1 as SGDLS and CDR2 as YYNGEE. This CDR3 is 13 amino acids long. Trimming removed 6 bases from V and 1 base from J, with 10 bases in between. The DNA of the CDR3 is TGTGCCAGCATGGGACACAAGAACACTGAAGCTTTCTTT. Its protein is CASMGHKNTEAFF.

The chain joins TRBV5-4 to TRBJ1-1; D uncertain. Germline lookup yields CDR1 SGHNT and CDR2 YYREEE (reference sequence). Deletions cut 6 bases from V and 2 bases from J, with 14 bases between. The CDR3 covers 14 residues. The chain's CDR3 is CASNPPGDNTEAFF. CDR3 DNA sequence: TGTGCCAGCAACCCTCCGGGAGACAACACTGAAGCTTTCTTT.

This clone showed up just once. The V gene is TRBV11-2, the J gene TRBJ2-5; the match to TRBD1 covers 7 bases. Germline V gene sequence: CDR1 SGHAT, CDR2 FQNNGV. Unmatched junction bases numbered 5, after V lost 0 bases and J lost 4 bases. The CDR3 runs to 15 residues. The chain's CDR3 is CASSLDRTGGETQYF. CDR3 coding DNA: TGTGCCAGCAGCTTAGATCGGACAGGCGGAGAGACCCAGTACTTC.

The chain carries TRBV24-1 and TRBJ1-1; D is unresolved. Germline assignment: CDR1 KGHDR and CDR2 SFDVKD. Trimming took 4 bases from V and 6 from J, leaving 11 bases between them. This CDR3 comprises 13 residues. The CDR3 spells CATSDYRRAEAFF. In DNA form, the CDR3 reads TGTGCCACCAGTGACTATCGGCGGGCTGAAGCTTTCTTT.

V and J are TRBV6-5 and TRBJ1-2; TRBD1 might be the D (6 bases). The length of the CDR3 is 12 residues. V lost 8 bases to trimming and J lost 9 bases, with 16 bases between them. Germline CDR1 and CDR2: MNHEY and SVGAGI. The CDR3: CASEPVGGSYTF. CDR3 nucleotides: TGTGCCAGCGAACCTGTAGGGGGTAGCTACACCTTC.

This clone has just a few counts. The chain combines TRBV7-2 with TRBJ1-5; D possibly corresponds to TRBD1 (6 bases). V was shortened by 2 bases and J by 7 bases, with 15 bases between the two germline ends. Germline CDR1 reads SGHTA; CDR2 reads FQGNSA. The CDR3 consists of 15 residues. The CDR3 reads CASSLLSQGGQPQHF. CDR3 DNA sequence: TGTGCCAGCAGCTTACTCTCACAGGGCGGACAGCCCCAGCATTTT.

This chain connects TRBV29-1 to TRBJ2-4; D may be TRBD2 (5 bases). V lost 4 bases to trimming and J lost 7 bases, with 14 bases between them. The CDR3 is made up of 13 amino acids. Germline lookup yields CDR1 SQVTM and CDR2 ANQGSEA. The DNA for the CDR3 is TGCAGCGTTGTAGCCCCGACGGGGAACATTCAGTACTTC. Residues: CSVVAPTGNIQYF.

The genes are TRBV11-2 and TRBJ2-3, with TRBD1 as a possible D gene (6 bases). The CDR3 has 17 amino acids. CDR1 and CDR2 from the germline V gene are SGHAT and FQNNGV. Trimming left V 3 bases short and J 4 bases short, with 20 bases between. The CDR3 bases are TGTGCCAGCAGCTTCACCGTACAGGGCGCGATGCCAGATACGCAGTATTTT. This sequence encodes CASSFTVQGAMPDTQYF.